Described below is a single TCR beta chain sequence and its context. Per germline, CDR1 MNHEY and CDR2 SMNVEV (reference sequence). V lost 4 bases, J lost 4 bases, and 7 bases lay in between. CDR3 length equals 13 residues. As processed by the authors: Using reference gene primer amplification, nucleated cell counts were estimated. Produced via immunoSEQ multiplex PCR; TCRdb's table is partial and in-frame only. The V and J calls and clone size come from that table; D and trimming were worked out from the DNA. The sample records about 130,000 clones, 90% being singletons. This sample was taken from a study of blood T cell repertoires in COVID-19. Study overall: Acute-phase and convalescent COVID-19 samples originated in the United States, Italy and Spain. T cells, B-cell-depleted T cells, or PBMCs provided the cDNA or gDNA that served as material.

V usage is TRBV27 and J usage is TRBJ2-2; no definite D call. The sequencing sample was made of peripheral blood. This receptor was identified in a man aged 45-65 years with active COVID-19. The CDR3 is CASSSSSTGELFF. The CDR3 nucleotides read TGTGCCAGCAGTTCCAGTTCCACCGGGGAGCTGTTTTTT.